The 10 T cell receptor beta chains listed next were all sequenced from one sample in a study of blood T cell repertoires in COVID-19. The data were produced by immunoSEQ multiplex PCR, yet TCRdb's version contains in-frame clones alone and is incomplete. The data show 260,000 or so clones, around 88% seen once. The sequenced material came from peripheral blood. These receptors were taken from a man at least 80 years old with acute or convalescent COVID-19.

V and J are TRBV6-2 or TRBV6-3 and TRBJ2-4; no clear D. This CDR3 region has 16 residues. In germline, CDR1 is MNHEY, CDR2 SVGEGT. Trimming pared 5 bases from V and 1 base from J, leaving 15 bases between. The CDR3 nucleotides read TGTGCCAGCAGTACCCCTACCGCGTCGGCCAAAAACATTCAGTACTTC. This codes for CASSTPTASAKNIQYF.

The chain combines TRBV4-1 with TRBJ2-3; 8 bases are a match to TRBD2. This CDR3 is 20 amino acids long. V gave up 3 bases and J gave up 4 bases; unmatched junction bases: 21. In germline, CDR1 is MGHRA, CDR2 YSYEKL. Here the CDR3 reads CASSQVQGGAGVTGADTQYF. CDR3 coding DNA: TGCGCCAGCAGCCAGGTCCAAGGGGGAGCGGGAGTAACCGGCGCAGATACGCAGTATTTT.

This chain links TRBV5-1 with TRBJ2-7, with 7 nucleotides matching TRBD1. The length of the CDR3 is 15 residues. Trimming took 4 bases from V and 1 from J; bases not matched to a gene: 8. Germline CDR1 and CDR2: SGHRS and YFSETQ. CDR3 sequence (DNA): TGCGCCAGCAGCCCCTTGGGACAGCCGTCCTACGAGCAGTACTTC. It codes for CASSPLGQPSYEQYF. Complete variable domain (other parts from reference TRBV5-1 and TRBJ2-7): KAGVTQTPRYLIKTRGQQVTLSCSPISGHRSVSWYQQTPGQGLQFLFEYFSETQRNKGNFPGRFSGRQFSNSRSEMNVSTLELGDSALYLCASSPLGQPSYEQYFGPGTRLTVT.

Comment on this clone: The sample carries other DNA sequences with the same CDR3. The chain recombines TRBV6-5 with TRBJ2-7, with 10 bases that match TRBD2. Trimming at V came to 0 bases and at J to 2 bases, leaving 1 base not matched to a gene. CDR1 and CDR2 from the germline V gene are MNHEY and SVGAGI. The CDR3 consists of 15 residues. The DNA of the CDR3 is TGTGCCAGCAGTTACTCGAGCGGGGGGGCCTACGAGCAGTACTTC. Its translation is CASSYSSGGAYEQYF.

The chain links TRBV7-9 to TRBJ1-5, with D tentatively TRBD1 (6 bases). The CDR3 is made up of 14 amino acids. CDR1 SEHNR and CDR2 FQNEAQ come from the germline V gene (reference sequence). V lost 5 bases to trimming and J lost 3 bases, with 11 bases between them. The CDR3 nucleotides are TGTGCCAGCAGCCGGACAGCGGACAATCAGCCCCAGCATTTT. Its translation: CASSRTADNQPQHF.

This clone came up many times. Other DNA sequences in this specimen translate into the identical CDR3. The rearrangement joins TRBV6-4 to TRBJ1-1; D is unclear. The CDR3 totals 14 residues. V was pared by 5 bases and J by 1 base, with 11 bases between. Germline CDR1 reads MRHNA; CDR2 reads SNTAGT. The CDR3 loop reads CASSPSPGNTEAFF. Here the CDR3 DNA reads TGTGCCAGCAGTCCGTCCCCCGGGAACACTGAAGCTTTCTTT.

This CDR3 reads CASSLGQGGNQPQHF. In DNA, the CDR3 is TGTGCCAGCAGTTTAGGGCAGGGAGGGAATCAGCCCCAGCATTTT. V gene TRBV27 combines with J gene TRBJ1-5, with a weak D call TRBD1 (5 bases). V lost 2 bases, J lost 4 bases, and 12 bases lay in between. Looked up from germline, CDR1 is MNHEY and CDR2 is SMNVEV (reference sequence). This CDR3 is built from 15 residues.

The chain carries TRBV19 and TRBJ2-2; tentative D call: TRBD2 (5 bases). The CDR3 extends over 14 amino acids. Germline-derived CDR1 and CDR2 are LNHDA and SQIVND (reference sequence). V was trimmed by 4 bases and J by 4 bases, leaving 10 bases between them. The CDR3 sequence: CASSTSTGTGELFF. In DNA form, the CDR3 reads TGTGCCAGTAGTACTAGCACGGGCACCGGGGAGCTGTTTTTT.

This rearrangement joins TRBV19 to TRBJ2-3; the match to TRBD1 covers 9 bases. The germline gives CDR1 LNHDA, CDR2 SQIVND (reference sequence). The CDR3 length is 14 residues. After removal of 10 bases from V and 4 bases from J, the junction contained 9 bases not matched to a gene. The DNA for the CDR3 is TGTGCCACCAACAGGGGGCAAGGGGCAGATACGCAGTATTTT. It codes for CATNRGQGADTQYF.

The chain carries TRBV11-2 and TRBJ2-2; D remains ambiguous. V was trimmed by 1 base and J by 2 bases, leaving 8 bases between them. Germline CDR1 and CDR2: SGHAT and FQNNGV. The CDR3 is 15 amino acids. CDR3 loop: CASSLGQYNTGELFF. The DNA for the CDR3 is TGTGCCAGCAGCTTAGGGCAGTATAACACCGGGGAGCTGTTTTTT.